Here is one T cell receptor (beta chain) with its context. Its antigen is unidentified. Profiled with immunoSEQ multiplex PCR; TCRdb holds only in-frame clones, not every one. The sample shows some 200,000 clones, 55% to 85% of them seen only once. The data were taken from a study of cytotoxic CD8 clonotypes in ibrutinib-treated CLL. Findings and caveats of the study: Clonality went up at ibrutinib response and then declined back toward baseline at progression.

V lost 0 bases and J 4 bases, leaving 10 bases between the germline ends. This CDR3 region has 15 residues. Germline CDR1 is SGHRS and CDR2 is YFSETQ. V and J are TRBV5-1 and TRBJ2-2, with D tentatively TRBD1 (5 bases). This specimen was PBMCs, taken after 24 months of ibrutinib treatment. The sequence came from a human donor with chronic lymphocytic leukemia. The CDR3 sequence is CASSLVDSFTGELFF. Written as DNA, the CDR3 is TGCGCCAGCAGCTTGGTCGACAGCTTCACCGGGGAGCTGTTTTTT.